This T cell receptor beta chain comes out of a study of blood T cell repertoires in COVID-19. Study overall: Donors in the United States, Italy and Spain gave samples during acute or convalescent COVID-19. T cells, B-cell-depleted T cells, or PBMCs supplied cDNA or gDNA.

This CDR3 has 13 amino acids. Trimming cost V 4 bases and J 5 bases; bases outside gene matches: 2. In the original processing: Estimates of nucleated cell counts were drawn from the amplification of reference gene primers. TCRdb keeps only in-frame clones here, not all; method: immunoSEQ multiplex PCR. From that table come the V and J calls and clone size; the DNA was used to work out D and trimming. The table records about 140,000 clones, over 70% of them present only once. The sample taken for sequencing was peripheral blood. The gene calls are TRBV23-1 and TRBJ2-1, with 7 bases fitting TRBD1. TRBV23-1 is an ORF for which the function is uncertain. The source of this sequence is a man aged 60-69 years with active or convalescent COVID-19. The CDR3 DNA sequence: TGCGCCAGCAGTCGGGGACAGAACAATGAGCAGTTCTTC. Translation gives CASSRGQNNEQFF.